A selection of T cell receptor beta chains follows, all from one sample in a study of blood T cells in healthy people across ages. Via MiXCR, TCRdb re-called the 5' RACE reads, giving one row per CDR3 protein. This sample carries hundreds of thousands of distinct CDR3 sequences, more than 40% of them seen once, and the ten largest clones take 25% to 35%. Sequenced: blood. These receptor sequences come from a woman aged 60-75 years in good health. Both conserved end residues are part of each CDR3. D genes are given only for firm matches. Clone size is shown for a subset of rows, as once, few, many or a class of expanded clone.

>TRBV4-3|few|TRBD1|TRBJ1-4
CASSKQGARANEKLFF
TGCGCCAGCAGTAAACAGGGGGCGAGGGCTAATGAAAAACTGTTTTTT
>TRBV29-1|few|NA|TRBJ1-2
CSVGEGGEYGYTF
TGCAGCGTCGGGGAAGGGGGGGAGTATGGCTACACCTTC
>TRBV2|few|TRBD1|TRBJ2-1
CASSADRVNEQFF
TGTGCCAGCAGCGCGGACAGGGTTAATGAGCAGTTCTTC
>TRBV5-1|NA|NA|TRBJ1-2
CASSVIFNYGYTF
TGCGCCAGCAGCGTAATATTTAACTATGGCTACACCTTC
>TRBV20-1|NA|NA|TRBJ2-5
CSARYTGRRETQYF
TGCAGTGCTAGGTATACGGGTCGCCGAGAGACCCAGTACTTC
>TRBV3-1|NA|NA|TRBJ2-7
CASSQLIRGFEQYF
TGTGCCAGCAGCCAACTTATCCGGGGCTTCGAGCAGTACTTC
>TRBV3-1|NA|NA|TRBJ2-1
CASSQAYPGLVNGNEQFF
TGTGCCAGCAGCCAAGCTTATCCCGGGCTAGTGAATGGCAATGAGCAGTTCTTC
>TRBV20-1|NA|NA|TRBJ2-3
CSARRWGSDTDTQYF
TGCAGTGCTAGAAGATGGGGGAGCGACACAGATACGCAGTATTTT
>TRBV20-1|NA|NA|TRBJ2-3
CSARSFSSGETDTQYF
TGCAGTGCTAGAAGTTTTTCCAGCGGAGAAACAGATACGCAGTATTTT
>TRBV28|NA|TRBD2|TRBJ2-7
CASSFHGLAAYEQYF
TGTGCCAGCAGTTTTCACGGACTAGCGGCCTACGAGCAGTACTTC
>TRBV29-1|NA|NA|TRBJ2-1
CSVVPGSMEQFF
TGCAGCGTTGTACCCGGGAGTATGGAGCAGTTCTTC
>TRBV7-8|few|NA|TRBJ2-7
CASSLLAGGEQYF
TGTGCCAGCAGCTTATTAGCTGGAGGCGAGCAGTACTTC
>TRBV13|few|NA|TRBJ2-7
CASSSTTRPYSYEQYF
TGTGCCAGCAGCTCCACCACTAGGCCCTACTCCTACGAGCAGTACTTC
>TRBV20-1|few|TRBD1|TRBJ2-5
CSARRRQGETQYF
TGCAGTGCTAGAAGGAGACAGGGAGAGACCCAGTACTTC
>TRBV5-4|many|NA|TRBJ2-1
CASSLGPGYNEQFF
TGTGCCAGCAGCTTGGGTCCGGGATACAATGAGCAGTTCTTC
>TRBV4-2|NA|TRBD2|TRBJ2-1
CASSQGGTSGRAFNEQFF
TGTGCCAGCAGCCAAGGGGGGACTAGCGGGAGGGCATTTAATGAGCAGTTCTTC
>TRBV10-3|NA|NA|TRBJ1-5
CAISEEIPSNQPQHF
TGTGCCATCAGTGAAGAGATTCCTAGCAATCAGCCCCAGCATTTT
>TRBV20-1|NA|TRBD2|TRBJ2-5
CSARDPAGGSETQYF
TGCAGTGCTAGAGATCCAGCGGGAGGATCTGAGACCCAGTACTTC
>TRBV9|once|NA|TRBJ2-3
CASSVGARRPSTDTQYF
TGTGCCAGCAGCGTAGGGGCCCGGAGGCCCAGCACAGATACGCAGTATTTT
>TRBV4-2|many|TRBD2|TRBJ2-1
CASSQGSGRYGSYNEQFF
TGTGCCAGCAGCCAAGGTAGCGGGAGGTATGGGTCCTACAATGAGCAGTTCTTC
>TRBV4-3|few|TRBD1|TRBJ1-2
CASSQDAGTAAGYGYTF
TGCGCCAGCAGCCAAGATGCCGGGACAGCAGCGGGCTATGGCTACACCTTC
>TRBV6-5|NA|TRBD2|TRBJ2-1
CASKVGGTSGRNEQFF
TGTGCCAGCAAGGTGGGAGGGACTAGCGGGAGGAATGAGCAGTTCTTC
>TRBV12-3/TRBV12-4|once|NA|TRBJ1-2
CASSRRVNYGYTF
TGTGCCAGCTCCCGACGGGTTAACTATGGCTACACCTTC
>TRBV24-1|NA|NA|TRBJ1-2
CATSDPHGFYGYTF
TGTGCCACCAGTGATCCCCACGGGTTCTATGGCTACACCTTC
>TRBV2|few|NA|TRBJ1-4
CASSRVGEKLFF
TGTGCCAGCAGTCGGGTCGGGGAAAAACTGTTTTTT
>TRBV27|NA|NA|TRBJ2-4
CASSTRVPRGNIQYF
TGTGCCAGCAGTACCAGGGTCCCAAGGGGAAACATTCAGTACTTC
>TRBV11-2|NA|TRBD2|TRBJ2-4
CASSFRGLAGGGGAGYIQYF
TGTGCCAGCAGCTTCCGAGGACTAGCGGGAGGCGGGGGTGCGGGTTACATTCAGTACTTC
>TRBV7-2|many|NA|TRBJ2-7
CASSSRDRDSYEQYF
TGTGCCAGCAGCTCCCGGGACCGAGATTCCTACGAGCAGTACTTC
>TRBV9|NA|NA|TRBJ2-1
CASSPPAVDEQFF
TGTGCCAGCAGCCCCCCGGCCGTGGATGAGCAGTTCTTC
>TRBV4-2|few|NA|TRBJ2-7
CATSDSKSYEQYF
TGTGCCACCTCGGACAGCAAGTCCTACGAGCAGTACTTC
>TRBV5-4|NA|NA|TRBJ2-1
CASSLGSRAYNEQFF
TGTGCCAGCAGCTTGGGGTCTAGAGCTTACAATGAGCAGTTCTTC
>TRBV20-1|NA|NA|TRBJ2-7
CSGNGGTLSYEQYF
TGCAGTGGAAATGGCGGGACACTCTCCTACGAGCAGTACTTC
>TRBV10-3|many|NA|TRBJ2-3
CAISEGRPTDTQYF
TGTGCCATCAGTGAGGGGAGGCCCACAGATACGCAGTATTTT
>TRBV6-5|NA|NA|TRBJ2-7
CASSRGPVYEQYF
TGTGCCAGCAGTCGTGGACCGGTCTACGAGCAGTACTTC
>TRBV20-1|NA|NA|TRBJ1-1
CSASLGLGEAFF
TGCAGTGCTAGTTTAGGGCTAGGTGAAGCTTTCTTT
>TRBV6-2/TRBV6-3|NA|NA|TRBJ2-1
CASSFGTYTDEQFF
TGTGCCAGCAGTTTCGGGACTTATACGGATGAGCAGTTCTTC
>TRBV12-3/TRBV12-4|NA|TRBD1|TRBJ2-3
CASIQARGLRTDTQYF
TGTGCCAGCATCCAGGCAAGGGGGCTACGCACAGATACGCAGTATTTT
>TRBV6-4|NA|NA|TRBJ2-1
CASSSGASSYNEQFF
TGTGCCAGCAGTTCTGGAGCCAGCTCCTACAATGAGCAGTTCTTC
>TRBV20-1|NA|TRBD1|TRBJ1-2
CSARTSGTGQSTNYGYTF
TGCAGTGCAAGGACGTCCGGGACAGGACAATCCACTAACTACGGCTACACCTTC